Listed here is a single T cell receptor (beta chain). This clonotype was seen at least ten times. It has no known antigen specificity. Base quality data are lacking; no much larger clone is found one base away. This sample was taken from a study of human T cells and chemical hapten exposure (dated by TCRdb to the early 2020s). Looking at the study overall: For sensitization, 2% DPC in acetone was applied to a 2 cm by 2 cm area of upper inner arm skin. Peripheral blood TCR repertoire changes were tracked in vivo in alopecia patients during primary and secondary sensitization to the hapten diphenylcyclopropenone (DPC). Patch testing was performed on the upper back with Finn chambers containing 0.01% DPC, and the patch tests were scored after 6 days according to International Contact Dermatitis Research Group standards. Blood samples were taken from patients before sensitization (week 0) and then at 2, 6 and about 24 weeks after DPC sensitization. Each blood RNA sample was used to sequence both TCR alpha and TCR beta chains. Patients additionally received weekly therapeutic DPC doses to the scalp throughout the approximately 25-week study period. Libraries were pooled for sequencing, and per-sample TCR yields varied mainly because of small differences in library volumes within the pool. Blood for TCR sequencing was provided by twenty-nine alopecia patients at one to four time points (pre-sensitization, 2, 6 and 24 weeks). The patient cohort, mostly female, included alopecia areata with under or over 50% scalp involvement, alopecia totalis and alopecia universalis. Results and caveats for the whole study, not just this receptor: Compared with pre-sensitization or healthy control sets, expanded TCRs formed significantly more large CDR3 similarity clusters, which is consistent with antigen-driven responses. Patch test score correlated positively with the number of PT1 expanded TCRs, reaching significance at thresholds 8, 16 and 32 but not at 4. Repeated subsampling changed both the strength of the expansion versus patch-test correlation and the threshold at which that correlation became significant. No change with DPC sensitization was found in the number of TCRs above 1 in 1000 frequency, and no evidence of global repertoire structure alterations was found. Because all patients had alopecia, a presumed autoimmune disease, the immune response of the patients might differ from that of healthy individuals.

The label giving this sample's time point can be read as: patch test 1, 2 weeks after DPC sensitization. According to the study, the label for this sample's treatment or condition signals: therapeutic diphenylcyclopropenone sensitization with weekly scalp DPC. Total RNA was isolated from unfractionated whole blood collected in Tempus Blood RNA tubes. At every patch-test visit, the blood draw took place before the patch test was put on. Patients were considered eligible if aged 18 to 70, diagnosed with alopecia and deemed suitable for DPC therapy, and patients were excluded if pregnant. CDR1 and CDR2, per the germline V gene, are SGHRS and YFSETQ. After removal of 7 bases from V and 0 bases from J, the junction retains 3 bases not matched to a gene. The cysteine opens and the phenylalanine closes a CDR3 of 15 amino acids. Solely the CDR3 DNA is kept, with 45 bases framed from the first base. The library came from RACE. Sequencing instrument: NextSeq 500. During library preparation, unique molecular identifiers were attached to individual cDNA molecules so that TCRs could be counted quantitatively and reproducibly. The authors' analysis ran thus. The median number of TCRs per sample was roughly 100,000, ranging from 23,224 to 690,600. The Decombinator software suite was used to annotate the V, J and CDR3 of the TCR reads. Every sample was subsampled to the same number of TCRs (28,000) for the PS versus PT1 abundance plots. Expanded TCRs were defined as absent before sensitization and observed at least eight times at the 2-week time point. Clones were called with MiXCR by TCRdb after fastp trimmed the public reads at Q25, and only in-frame beta chains were retained. Rows with a matching CDR3 protein are joined into one entry that keeps the most common DNA and genes. TCRdb, not the original authors, processed these V and J calls. The sample records some 41,000 distinct CDR3 sequences, about 4.2% of which are singletons. Roughly 24% of the sample belongs to the ten largest clones.

The clonotype originates from a man aged 45-65 years with alopecia areata. Some clones in this sample may be carry-over from other donors' samples. The material was whole blood, obtained in connection with sensitization to the hapten diphenylcyclopropenone (DPC). The rearrangement combines TRBV5-1 with TRBJ2-7; 14 of the junction bases match TRBD2. The DNA sequence is given as TGCGCCAGCGGACTAGCGGGAGGCCTCTCCTACGAGCAGTACTTC. It encodes CASGLAGGLSYEQYF.